The T cell receptor (beta chain) described here comes from a study of cytomegalovirus exposure and HLA in healthy donors (dated by TCRdb to about 2017). With regard to the full study: An earlier analysis of approximately 550 of the donors reported approximately 300 Gb of sequence data and some 120 million unique TCR beta sequences from some 180 million T cells. An early release covering roughly 580 HLA-typed donors comprised approximately 290 gigabases of sequencing data and around 86 million unique TCR sequences. The genetic ancestry cluster associated with self-reported Caucasian donors included 70% to 85% of the roughly 380 genotyped donors. The study aimed to test whether signatures of past pathogen exposure could be identified by cataloging public T cell receptors. The study used immunosequencing to profile the T cell repertoires of approximately 640 subjects and linked those repertoires to cytomegalovirus serostatus. Besides the first cohort of 500 to 700 subjects, a separate validation cohort made up of over 95 different subjects was used. High-throughput TCR immunosequencing, statistical association of individual TCRs with disease status, and machine learning were combined to predict cytomegalovirus infection status. In a later analysis, previously published TCR beta repertoires from 500 to 750 donors were re-analyzed and high-resolution HLA genotyping was added so that TCR occurrence patterns could be studied. Rather than drawing on any new phenotypic data, the later analysis identified candidate immune exposures from TCR beta sequences and the way those sequences occurred across donors. An earlier analysis of 500 to 650 of the donors applied high-throughput TCR beta sequencing to assess whether each TCR beta V gene segment acted as functional or pseudogenic. Alongside the repertoire data, information on donor age, sex, ethnicity and CMV serostatus was compiled. A later genetic analysis used genome-wide SNP genotypes for about 55% of the 666 donors, treating that subset as a discovery cohort. Every discovery cohort repertoire had been produced on one sequencing platform. Both class I and class II loci were covered by HLA typing, at four-digit resolution. The number of typed donors differed by locus: roughly 629-630 for A, B, C, DRB1 and DQB1; approximately 520 for DQA1; roughly 600 for DPA1; and some 430 for DPB1. Because of strong linkage in the cohort, roughly five DR-DQ haplotypes were treated as single units for association and clustering. Among about 370 genotyped donors of the cohort, an average of around 250,000 unique TCR beta nucleotide sequences was sequenced per donor, of which 15% to 20% were non-productive.

The cohort consisted of 600 or so healthy bone marrow donors. At the time of sampling, all cohort members were nominally healthy, though unrecorded immune exposures were likely present. The donor tested CMV seropositive and was one of the 289 seropositive cohort members. A peripheral blood sample was provided by each donor, and peripheral blood mononuclear cells were used for TCR beta sequencing. Genomic DNA extraction from the blood cell samples was performed with the Qiagen DNeasy Blood Extraction Kit. Receptor amplification or capture employed the immunoSEQ multiplex PCR assay. For the multiplex PCR, a mixture combining 60 forward primers for TCR Vbeta segments and 13 reverse primers for TCR Jbeta segments was used. A multiplex PCR assay on genomic DNA amplified the CDR3 region of rearranged TCR beta genes. The Illumina HiSeq System was used to sequence the amplified TCR beta libraries as 87-base-pair reads. On the study's bioinformatics: Across the 500 to 700 repertoires, a later analysis counted 78 million or so unique TCR beta chains, roughly 11 million of which were shared by at least two donors. A nearest-neighbor algorithm error-corrected the raw reads and collapsed the reads into unique sequences, merging closely related sequences to remove PCR and sequencing errors. CDR3 sequences were aligned to IMGT reference sequences to assign V, D and J gene segments. For a sequence to be retained, a match of at least six nucleotides to both a V gene segment and a J gene segment was required. A rearrangement counted as productive if the CDR3 had no stop codons and remained in frame with V and J, and every other rearrangement counted as non-productive. CDR3 was defined according to IMGT convention as the region running from the second conserved V-encoded cysteine to the conserved J-encoded phenylalanine. In an earlier analysis of 550 to 650 of the donors, sequences lacking an unambiguous match to a single V gene segment were excluded. In an earlier analysis of roughly 500 of the donors, V segments were called functional above 56.7% productive rearrangements and were called segregating when the between-donor standard deviation exceeded 5%. A statistical classification framework was developed to diagnose cytomegalovirus status using the catalog of TCR beta chain sequences. In a later analysis, TCR nucleotide sequences were compared against IMGT/GENE-DB human TR gene sequences so that V and J genes could be assigned. A later analysis assigned CDR3 sequences and most-parsimonious VDJ recombination scenarios with the TCRdist pipeline. In a later analysis, each TCR beta chain was defined by its CDR3 amino acid sequence together with its V-gene family, and reads without a unique V-gene family were excluded. As a way to deal with suspected cross-contamination and a sequencing artifact, a later analysis dropped under 600 nucleotide sequences that were highly shared and had low generation probability. In a later analysis, a clonal expansion index was calculated for each public chain from normalized within-repertoire ranks of inferred template counts. In a later analysis, generation probabilities were computed with a VDJ recombination model fitted to out-of-frame rearrangements, and the resulting probabilities were checked against IGoR. Hypergeometric tests were used in a later analysis to score TCR-TCR, TCR-HLA and TCR-CMV co-occurrence, with a repertoire-size bias correction applied to the TCR pairs. False discovery rates were estimated in a later analysis by permuting HLA or CMV assignments 20 times. In a later analysis, co-occurring TCRs were grouped with DBSCAN, and TCRdist sequence similarity was added when clustering was performed within HLA-allele-positive subsets. Co-occurrence clustering excluded repertoires with fewer than 30,000 or more than 120,000 public chains, plus five with anomalous nucleotide sharing. What TCRdb holds here is the immuneACCESS table cut down to in-frame rearrangements. Part of the clones is not present; checked against another copy, under half of the missing clones reflect an unresolved V gene, and the others are unexplained. V, J and clone size were drawn from that table, and D and trimming were deduced from the DNA. The sample profile shows 150,000 or so clones; over 70% of them were found once. The ten largest account for about 13% of the sample.

Concerning this clone: No antigen is known for it. Base qualities are missing; no much larger clone stands one base away.

Points the paper makes about the study in general: Immune exposure information for the cohort was limited to CMV serostatus. A few of the identified cytomegalovirus-associated TCR beta chains were confirmed in vitro to be specific for cytomegalovirus antigens. In a later analysis, most CMV-associated TCR beta chains were found to appear HLA-restricted, with HLA associations seemingly driven largely by CMV exposure. An earlier analysis of roughly 570 of the donors showed that most TCR beta V segments appeared in productive rearrangements either about 90% or about 30% of the time, which broadly matched IMGT annotations. Because HLA typing was missing for some donors at each locus, association tests included only the typed subset. The study listed 164 TCR beta chains as associated with cytomegalovirus. An association between a missense DCLRE1C variant and V-gene and J-gene trimming of TCR beta chains was found in a later genetic analysis and replicated in an independent cohort. Some IMGT-functional V segments, including TRBV6-2 and TRBV6-3, could not be distinguished by the 87-base-pair reads and were therefore excluded. Strong co-occurrence of HLA alleles, especially DR and DQ, made assigning TCR associations to individual alleles difficult. According to a later analysis, TCR association rates differed among HLA loci, with DRB1 alleles showing the most associated TCRs and HLA-C alleles showing the fewest. Several of the top co-occurrence clusters appeared to be linked to parvovirus B19, influenza, CMV and Epstein-Barr virus, according to a later analysis. Cytomegalovirus status was reported to be diagnosed by the classifier with high specificity and sensitivity in both the original and validation cohorts. The authors suggested that the approach could potentially be generalized to other disease states and immunological phenotypes. Compared with equally common non-associated chains, HLA-associated TCR beta chains in a later analysis were more clonally expanded and had lower generation probabilities. A later genetic analysis reported fewer N-insertions in productive TCRs among donors in an Asian-associated ancestry cluster than the approximately 700-donor mean. The cohort was sequenced for TCR beta chains only, and without alpha or paired-chain data the features that could be detected were limited. A cluster of highly shared sequence variants was judged likely to be a technical artifact of the sequencing pipeline. Presence/absence analyses assumed roughly uniform sequencing depth across donors, an assumption that may not hold. The earlier analysis of around 600 of the donors excluded roughly 16 rarely observed V segments, including chromosome 9 orphons, because counts were too low. A further reported finding was that TCR beta sequences accurately predicted the HLA-A and HLA-B alleles for most subjects in the first cohort. Most TCR sequences were seen in very few donors, while some public TCRs were found in many individuals. Linkage disequilibrium might explain the correlated functional status among segregating V segments, but an unknown experimental factor could not be excluded. At a false discovery rate of 0.05, a later analysis linked around 15,000 TCR beta sequences to specific HLA alleles.

The germline V gene (reference sequence) supplies CDR1 LNHDA and CDR2 SQIVND. Relative to germline, V is 4 bases shorter and J is 3 bases shorter, with 16 bases between their ends. Taken from cysteine to phenylalanine, the CDR3 has 16 residues. Only the CDR3 DNA stays, 48 bases, in frame from base 1. This chain is built from TRBV19 and TRBJ1-5; TRBD1 could be the D gene, as 5 bases match. Sample: PBMCs. The sequence derives from a man in his thirties or forties in good health and CMV-seropositive. The sequence in DNA is TGTGCCAGTAGTAATCCCAGGGCTACCCTCAATCAGCCCCAGCATTTT. Protein translation: CASSNPRATLNQPQHF.